These 19 T cell receptor beta chains originate from one sample sequenced in a study of T-cell reconstitution after alpha-beta-depleted transplantation in children. The TCRbeta library incorporated unique molecular identifiers. From the PCR reads, TCRdb called clonotypes with MiXCR, one entry per CDR3 protein. Of fewer than 150,000 distinct CDR3 sequences in the sample, 9.7% were seen once. The sequencing here drew on PBMCs, mostly from graft donor cells, taken 180 days after TCRalphabeta/CD19-depleted stem cell transplant. Receptors were obtained from a girl under two years old who had a stem cell transplant for combined immunodeficiency, so the T cells may come from the graft donor.

The V and J genes are TRBV5-8 and TRBJ2-5, with a tentative D call TRBD1 (7 bases). Trimming removed 4 bases from V and 5 bases from J, with 21 bases in between. Per germline, CDR1 SGHTS and CDR2 YDEGEE. This CDR3 has 16 amino acids. The CDR3, as DNA: TGTGCCAGCAGCACACCTTGGGGGGACAGAAGGGAGACCCAGTACTTC. Amino acid sequence: CASSTPWGDRRETQYF.

The chain recombines TRBV30 with TRBJ1-2; TRBD1 aligns across 11 bases. Germline V gene sequence: CDR1 GTSNPN, CDR2 SVGIG (reference sequence). After removal of 3 bases from V and 4 bases from J, the junction contained 13 bases not matched to a gene. The CDR3 runs 17 residues. The CDR3 DNA follows: TGTGCCTGGAGAGACCGGGACAGGGGGACGTCCTTCTATGGCTACACCTTC. Translating it yields CAWRDRDRGTSFYGYTF.

This chain uses TRBV5-1 with TRBJ2-5; tentatively, D is TRBD1 (7 bases). Per germline, CDR1 SGHRS and CDR2 YFSETQ. CDR3 size: 18 residues. Trimming shortened V by 1 base and J by 4 bases, and 23 bases separated the two germline ends. The CDR3 loop reads CASSLWGDRRTIRETQYF. Here the CDR3 DNA reads TGCGCCAGCAGCTTGTGGGGGGACAGACGGACTATCAGAGAGACCCAGTACTTC.

Concerning this clonotype: This likely comes from a read error, as the CDR3 has no conserved phenylalanine or tryptophan at its end. The rearrangement uses TRBV7-2 and TRBJ2-1; 9 nucleotides align to TRBD2. Unmatched junction bases numbered 5, after V lost 1 base and J lost 4 bases. Germline CDR1 SGHTA, CDR2 FQGNSA. The CDR3 extends over 16 amino acids. CDR3 sequence reads: CASSLVAGGSYNEQFL. The CDR3 DNA reads as TGTGCCAGCAGCTTAGTGGCGGGGGGGTCTTACAATGAGCAGTTCCTC.

V is TRBV10-3 and J is TRBJ2-5; D is possibly TRBD2 (6 bases). In germline, CDR1 is ENHRY, CDR2 SYGVKD. V was trimmed by 5 bases and J by 5 bases, leaving 18 bases between them. CDR3 length: 15 amino acids. CDR3 bases: TGTGCCATCAGTTTGACTAAAGGGGAGGAGGAGACCCAGTACTTC. It codes for CAISLTKGEEETQYF.

The V gene is TRBV7-3, the J gene TRBJ2-3, with TRBD2 matching 7 bases. V lost 2 bases, J lost 1 base, and 9 bases stayed unmatched. There are 17 residues in the CDR3. Germline values: CDR1 SGHTA, CDR2 FQGTGA. The CDR3 protein is CASSLYGGLSGTDTQYF. The CDR3 DNA sequence: TGTGCCAGCAGCTTATACGGGGGACTATCGGGCACAGATACGCAGTATTTT.

This chain connects TRBV12-3 or TRBV12-4 to TRBJ1-4; perhaps TRBD1 as D (6 bases). The length of the CDR3 is 15 residues. Trimming left V 6 bases short and J 5 bases short, with 16 bases between. Written as DNA, the CDR3 is TGTGCCAGCAGCCTCCTCGGGGGGCAAAATGAAAAACTGTTTTTT. This gives the protein CASSLLGGQNEKLFF.

Only a few counts were recorded for this clonotype. The chain recombines TRBV3-1 with TRBJ1-3; the D is unclear. CDR1 and CDR2 (germline): LGHDT, YNNKEL (reference sequence). Trimming removed 3 bases from V and 0 bases from J, with 12 bases in between. This CDR3 is 16 amino acids long. The CDR3 protein is CASSHRSRVSGNTIYF. The CDR3 DNA is TGTGCCAGCAGCCATCGGAGCAGAGTCTCTGGAAACACCATATATTTT.

This chain joins TRBV15 and TRBJ2-2; TRBD1 is a possible D gene (6 bases). Per germline, CDR1 LNHNV and CDR2 YYDKDF (reference sequence). Trimming took 9 bases from V and 0 from J, leaving 11 bases between them. The CDR3 has 14 residues. CDR3 residues: CATTGLANTGELFF. CDR3 nucleotide sequence: TGTGCCACTACAGGGCTGGCGAACACCGGGGAGCTGTTTTTT.

V and J are TRBV29-1 and TRBJ1-2; no definite D call. Germline assignment: CDR1 SQVTM and CDR2 ANQGSEA. The CDR3 is 16 amino acids. The germline V and J ends were trimmed by 0 bases and 6 bases, with 20 bases remaining between them. The CDR3 DNA reads as TGCAGCGTTGAAGATCTTGGATGGAGGGTCAACGATGGCTACACCTTC. Encoded protein: CSVEDLGWRVNDGYTF.

V is TRBV2 and J is TRBJ2-7, with D perhaps TRBD1 or TRBD2 (7 bases each). The CDR3 runs to 13 residues. V lost 5 bases to trimming and J lost 6 bases, with 14 bases between them. From germline, CDR1 is SNHLY and CDR2 FYNNEI. CDR3 nucleotide sequence: TGTGCCAGCAGTCAGGGGGGGGGAATCGAGCAGTACTTC. Amino acids: CASSQGGGIEQYF.

In its sample, this clonotype is medium-sized. The rearrangement uses TRBV12-3 or TRBV12-4 and TRBJ2-1; 7 bases line up with TRBD2. V lost 11 bases, J lost 8 bases, and 9 bases stayed unmatched. The CDR3 has 12 residues. The CDR3 protein is CACIGGVDEQFF. In DNA, the CDR3 is TGTGCCTGCATTGGGGGGGTCGATGAGCAGTTCTTC.

This clonotype was seen a handful of times. The CDR3 DNA follows: TGCAGTGCTTTTTCTCCGGGACAGGGACTAGCGGGAGGGCCGGACGAGCAGTACTTC. Its translation: CSAFSPGQGLAGGPDEQYF. This sequence joins TRBV20-1 and TRBJ2-7; 16 bases align to TRBD2. Trimming removed 5 bases from V and 5 bases from J; junction bases left unmatched: 18. Germline CDR1 is DFQATT and CDR2 is SNEGSKA (reference sequence). The CDR3 runs to 19 residues.

V is TRBV27 and J is TRBJ2-1; 11 positions agree with TRBD2. Germline V gene lookup returns CDR1 MNHEY and CDR2 SMNVEV (reference sequence). V was pared by 5 bases and J by 4 bases, with 4 bases of the junction left unmatched. The length of the CDR3 is 15 residues. CDR3 nucleotides: TGTGCCAGCAGTGCCGGGACTAGCGGATACAATGAGCAGTTCTTC. Translation: CASSAGTSGYNEQFF.

A note on this clonotype: One end of the junction fails to match germline, which may point to a read error. The chain's CDR3 is CVSSPGHIPSGNTIYF. The CDR3 region has the DNA TGTGTCAGCAGCCCAGGCCACATCCCCTCTGGAAACACCATATATTTT. V and J are TRBV27 and TRBJ1-3; the D is unclear. Germline CDR1 MNHEY, CDR2 SMNVEV (reference sequence). The CDR3 has 16 amino acids.

This clonotype has only a few counts. The rearrangement uses TRBV7-2 and TRBJ2-3, with D maybe TRBD2 (6 bases). V lost 7 bases and J 1 base, leaving 21 bases between the germline ends. The CDR3 runs 17 residues. Germline V CDR1 and CDR2: SGHTA, FQGNSA. DNA of the CDR3: TGTGCCAGCATACCACGGGGGTTTAGCGGTCGCACAGATACGCAGTATTTT. This codes for CASIPRGFSGRTDTQYF.

The V and J genes are TRBV12-3 or TRBV12-4 and TRBJ2-2; D gene unclear. V lost 6 bases to trimming and J lost 5 bases, with 10 bases between them. This CDR3 has 13 residues. DNA of the CDR3: TGTGCCAGCAGCATTGGACGGACCGGGGAGCTGTTTTTT. The encoded protein is CASSIGRTGELFF.

This clonotype was recorded a few times. The chain uses TRBV12-3 or TRBV12-4 and TRBJ2-1, with D possibly matching TRBD1 (6 bases). Trimming removed 6 bases from V and 2 bases from J, with 14 bases in between. The CDR3 is 15 residues long. The CDR3 region has the DNA TGTGCCAGCAGCCGCAGGGGAATTACCTACAATGAGCAGTTCTTC. The encoded protein is CASSRRGITYNEQFF.

Many counts were recorded for this clonotype. The chain links TRBV7-8 to TRBJ2-7; no definite D call. The V and J ends lost 4 bases and 3 bases respectively, with 13 bases between them. This CDR3 is built from 14 residues. Germline V lookup: CDR1 SGHVS, CDR2 FQNEAQ. CDR3 nucleotide sequence: TGTGCCAGCAGCTCGCTCCCAGGAGTCTACGAGCAGTACTTC. The encoded protein is CASSSLPGVYEQYF.